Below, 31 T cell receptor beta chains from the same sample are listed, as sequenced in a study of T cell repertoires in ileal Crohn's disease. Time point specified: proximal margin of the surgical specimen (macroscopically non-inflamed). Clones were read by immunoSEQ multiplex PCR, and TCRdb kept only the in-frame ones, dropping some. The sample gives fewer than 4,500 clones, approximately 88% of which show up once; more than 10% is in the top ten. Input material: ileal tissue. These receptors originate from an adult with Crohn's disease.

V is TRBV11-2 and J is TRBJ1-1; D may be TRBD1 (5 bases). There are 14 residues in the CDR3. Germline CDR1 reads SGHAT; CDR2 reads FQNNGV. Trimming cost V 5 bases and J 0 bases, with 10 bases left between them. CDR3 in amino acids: CASSRDGMNTEAFF. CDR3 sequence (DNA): TGTGCCAGCAGCCGGGACGGGATGAACACTGAAGCTTTCTTT.

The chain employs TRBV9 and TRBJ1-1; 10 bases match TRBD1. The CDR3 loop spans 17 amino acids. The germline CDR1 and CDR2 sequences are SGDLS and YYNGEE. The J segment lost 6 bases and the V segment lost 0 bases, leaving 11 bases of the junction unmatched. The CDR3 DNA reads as TGTGCCAGCAGCGTAGGGCCGGGACAGGGGATTACTTCTGAAGCTTTCTTT. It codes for CASSVGPGQGITSEAFF.

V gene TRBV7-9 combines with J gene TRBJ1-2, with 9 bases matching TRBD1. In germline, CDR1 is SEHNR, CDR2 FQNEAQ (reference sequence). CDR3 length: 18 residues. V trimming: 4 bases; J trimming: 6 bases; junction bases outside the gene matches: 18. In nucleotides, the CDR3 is TGTGCCAGCAGCTATCTCCCGGGACAGGGTTCTGTGCAGAATGGCTACACCTTC. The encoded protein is CASSYLPGQGSVQNGYTF. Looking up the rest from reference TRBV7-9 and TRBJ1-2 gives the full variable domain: DTGVSQNPRHKITKRGQNVTFRCDPISEHNRLYWYRQTLGQGPEFLTYFQNEAQLEKSRLLSDRFSAERPKGSFSTLEIQRTEQGDSAMYLCASSYLPGQGSVQNGYTFGSGTRLTVV.

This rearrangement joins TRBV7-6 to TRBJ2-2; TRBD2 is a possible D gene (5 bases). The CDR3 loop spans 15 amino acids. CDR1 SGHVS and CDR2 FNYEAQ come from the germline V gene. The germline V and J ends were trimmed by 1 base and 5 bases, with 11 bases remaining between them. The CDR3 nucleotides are TGTGCCAGCAGCTTAGGCGCGGGTTGGACCGGGGAGCTGTTTTTT. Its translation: CASSLGAGWTGELFF.

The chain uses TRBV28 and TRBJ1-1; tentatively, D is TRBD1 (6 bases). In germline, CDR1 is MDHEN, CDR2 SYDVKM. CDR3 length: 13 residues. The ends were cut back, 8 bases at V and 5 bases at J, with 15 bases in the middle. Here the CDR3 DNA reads TGTGCCAGCTTAGGGGGTGTCTGGACTGAAGCTTTCTTT. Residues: CASLGGVWTEAFF.

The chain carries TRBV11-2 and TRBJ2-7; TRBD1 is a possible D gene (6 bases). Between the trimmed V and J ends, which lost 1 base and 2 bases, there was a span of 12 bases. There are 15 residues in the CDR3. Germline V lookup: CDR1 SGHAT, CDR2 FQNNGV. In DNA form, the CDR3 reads TGTGCCAGCAGCTTAGGGACAGAACCCACCTACGAGCAGTACTTC. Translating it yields CASSLGTEPTYEQYF.

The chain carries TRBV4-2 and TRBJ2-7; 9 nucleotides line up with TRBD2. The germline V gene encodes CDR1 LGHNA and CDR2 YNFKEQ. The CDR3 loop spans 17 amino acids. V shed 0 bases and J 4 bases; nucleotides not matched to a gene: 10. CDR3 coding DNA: TGTGCCAGCAGCCAAGACTCCCCGGGGCTAGCGGGGTACGAGCAGTACTTC. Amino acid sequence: CASSQDSPGLAGYEQYF.

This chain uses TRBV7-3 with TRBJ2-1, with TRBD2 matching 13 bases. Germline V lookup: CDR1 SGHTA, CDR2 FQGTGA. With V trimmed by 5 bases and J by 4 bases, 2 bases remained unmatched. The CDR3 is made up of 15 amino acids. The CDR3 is CASSLLAGGYNEQFF. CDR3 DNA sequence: TGTGCCAGCAGCCTACTAGCGGGAGGGTACAATGAGCAGTTCTTC.

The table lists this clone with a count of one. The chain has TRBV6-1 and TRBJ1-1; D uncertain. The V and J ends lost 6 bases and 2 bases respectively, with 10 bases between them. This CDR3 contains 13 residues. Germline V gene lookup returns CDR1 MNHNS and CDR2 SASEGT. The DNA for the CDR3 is TGTGCCAGCAGGAACGACGCCAACACTGAAGCTTTCTTT. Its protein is CASRNDANTEAFF.

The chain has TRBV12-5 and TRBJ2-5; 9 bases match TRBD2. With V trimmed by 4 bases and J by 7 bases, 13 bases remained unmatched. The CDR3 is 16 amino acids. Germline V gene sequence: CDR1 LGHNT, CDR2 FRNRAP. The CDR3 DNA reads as TGTGCTAGTGGTTGGGGATTTGCGGGCGGGAGGGCGACCCAGTACTTC. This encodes CASGWGFAGGRATQYF.

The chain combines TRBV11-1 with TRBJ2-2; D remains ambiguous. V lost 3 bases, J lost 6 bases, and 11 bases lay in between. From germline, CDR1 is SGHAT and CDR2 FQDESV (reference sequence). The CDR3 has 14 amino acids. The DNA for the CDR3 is TGTGCCAGCAGCTTGGCTCAGGAGTCCGGGGAGCTGTTTTTT. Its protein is CASSLAQESGELFF.

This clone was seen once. CDR3 amino acids: CASSTRGRGDPYEQYF. The DNA for the CDR3 is TGTGCCAGCAGCACACGCGGAAGGGGGGACCCCTACGAGCAGTACTTC. J is TRBJ2-7 and V is TRBV11-3; tentatively, D is TRBD1 or TRBD2 (6 bases each). Germline V gene sequence: CDR1 SGHNT, CDR2 YENEEA. The CDR3 is made up of 16 amino acids. Trimming shortened V by 5 bases and J by 2 bases, and 19 bases separated the two germline ends. The full variable domain, its missing parts supplied by reference TRBV11-3 and TRBJ2-7, is EAGVVQSPRYKIIEKKQPVAFWCNPISGHNTLYWYLQNLGQGPELLIRYENEEAVDDSQLPKDRFSAERLKGVDSTLKIQPAELGDSAVYLCASSTRGRGDPYEQYFGPGTRLTVT.

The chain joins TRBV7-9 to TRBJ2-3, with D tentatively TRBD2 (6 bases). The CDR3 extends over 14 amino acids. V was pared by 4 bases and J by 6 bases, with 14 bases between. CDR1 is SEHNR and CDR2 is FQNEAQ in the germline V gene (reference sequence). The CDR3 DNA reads TGTGCCAGCAGCTCGGACTGGGGGGAGGATACGCAGTATTTT. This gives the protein CASSSDWGEDTQYF.

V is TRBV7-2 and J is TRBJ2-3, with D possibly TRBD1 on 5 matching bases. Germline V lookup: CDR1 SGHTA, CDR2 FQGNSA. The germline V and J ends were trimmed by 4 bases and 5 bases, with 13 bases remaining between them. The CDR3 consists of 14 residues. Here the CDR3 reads CASSSTGPLDTQYF. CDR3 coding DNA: TGTGCCAGCAGCTCCACAGGACCTTTAGATACGCAGTATTTT.

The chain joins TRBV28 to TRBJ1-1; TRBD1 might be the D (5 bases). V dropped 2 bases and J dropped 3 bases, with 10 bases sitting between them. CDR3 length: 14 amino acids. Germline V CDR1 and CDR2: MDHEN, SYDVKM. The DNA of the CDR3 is TGTGCCAGCAGTTTACCCGGGGCCGACACTGAAGCTTTCTTT. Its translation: CASSLPGADTEAFF.

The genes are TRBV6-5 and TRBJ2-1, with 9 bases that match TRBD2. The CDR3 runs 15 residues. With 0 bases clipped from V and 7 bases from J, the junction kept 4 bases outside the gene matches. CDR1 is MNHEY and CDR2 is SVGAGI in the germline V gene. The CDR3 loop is CASSYSQAGGNEQFF. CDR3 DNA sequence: TGTGCCAGCAGTTACTCACAGGCGGGGGGGAATGAGCAGTTCTTC.

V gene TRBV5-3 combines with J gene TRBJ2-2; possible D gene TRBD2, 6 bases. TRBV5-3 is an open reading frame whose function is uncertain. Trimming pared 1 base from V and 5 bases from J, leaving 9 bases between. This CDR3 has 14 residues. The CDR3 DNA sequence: TGTGCCAGAAGCTTGCCGGGAGAGACCGGGGAGCTGTTTTTT. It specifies CARSLPGETGELFF.

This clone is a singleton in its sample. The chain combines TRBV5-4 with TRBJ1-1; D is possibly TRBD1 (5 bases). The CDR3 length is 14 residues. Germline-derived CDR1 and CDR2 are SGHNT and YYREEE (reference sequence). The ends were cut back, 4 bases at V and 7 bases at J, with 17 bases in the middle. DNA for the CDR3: TGTGCCAGCAGCCCCCGGTCTGGGGCGGGTGAAGCTTTCTTT. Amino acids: CASSPRSGAGEAFF.

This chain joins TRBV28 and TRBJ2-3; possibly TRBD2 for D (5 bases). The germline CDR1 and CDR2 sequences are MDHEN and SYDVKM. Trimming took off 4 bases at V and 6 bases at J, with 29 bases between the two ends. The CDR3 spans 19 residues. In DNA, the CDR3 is TGTGCCAGCAGTTCCCCGAGGGTAAGGGTTGGGTTTTCACCGGATACGCAGTATTTT. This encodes CASSSPRVRVGFSPDTQYF.

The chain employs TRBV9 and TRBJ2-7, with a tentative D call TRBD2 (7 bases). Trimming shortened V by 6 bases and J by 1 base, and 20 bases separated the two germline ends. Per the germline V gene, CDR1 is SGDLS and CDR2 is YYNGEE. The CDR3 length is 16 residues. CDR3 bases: TGTGCCAGCAAGCCGAGCGGGACACCGTTTTCCTACGAGCAGTACTTC. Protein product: CASKPSGTPFSYEQYF.

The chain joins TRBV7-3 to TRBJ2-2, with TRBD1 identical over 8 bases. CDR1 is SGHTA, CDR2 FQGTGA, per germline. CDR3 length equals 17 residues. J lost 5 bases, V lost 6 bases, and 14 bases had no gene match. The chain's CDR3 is CASSPSPGTGVTGELFF. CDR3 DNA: TGTGCCAGCAGTCCGTCCCCCGGGACAGGCGTTACCGGGGAGCTGTTTTTT.

CDR3 sequence reads: CASSIPGGGGYTF. DNA of the CDR3: TGTGCCAGTAGTATTCCAGGGGGTGGTGGCTACACCTTC. This chain uses TRBV19 with TRBJ1-2; 7 bases are a match to TRBD1. CDR1 is LNHDA and CDR2 is SQIVND in the germline V gene (reference sequence). With V trimmed by 3 bases and J by 7 bases, 5 bases remained unmatched. The CDR3 loop spans 13 amino acids.

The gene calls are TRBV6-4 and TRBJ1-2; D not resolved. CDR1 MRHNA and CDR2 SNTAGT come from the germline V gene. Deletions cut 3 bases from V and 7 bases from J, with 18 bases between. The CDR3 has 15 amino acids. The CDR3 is CASSEVDGDMGGYTF. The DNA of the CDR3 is TGTGCCAGCAGTGAGGTGGACGGGGATATGGGTGGCTACACCTTC.

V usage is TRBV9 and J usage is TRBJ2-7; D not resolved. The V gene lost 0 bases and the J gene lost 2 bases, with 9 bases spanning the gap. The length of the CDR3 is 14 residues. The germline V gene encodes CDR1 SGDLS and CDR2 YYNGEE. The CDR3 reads CASSVGQAAYEQYF. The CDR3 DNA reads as TGTGCCAGCAGCGTAGGGCAGGCCGCCTACGAGCAGTACTTC.

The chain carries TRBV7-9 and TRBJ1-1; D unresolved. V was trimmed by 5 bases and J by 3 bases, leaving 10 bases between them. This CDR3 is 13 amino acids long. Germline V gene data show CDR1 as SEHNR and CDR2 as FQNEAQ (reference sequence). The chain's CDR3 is CASSMPTDTEAFF. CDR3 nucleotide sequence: TGTGCCAGCAGCATGCCTACCGACACTGAAGCTTTCTTT.

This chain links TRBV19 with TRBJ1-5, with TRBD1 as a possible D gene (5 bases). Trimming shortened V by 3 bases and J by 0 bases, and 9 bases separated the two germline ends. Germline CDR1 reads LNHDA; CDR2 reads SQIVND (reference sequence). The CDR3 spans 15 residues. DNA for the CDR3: TGTGCCAGTAGTATGAACAGGATTAGCAATCAGCCCCAGCATTTT. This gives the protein CASSMNRISNQPQHF.

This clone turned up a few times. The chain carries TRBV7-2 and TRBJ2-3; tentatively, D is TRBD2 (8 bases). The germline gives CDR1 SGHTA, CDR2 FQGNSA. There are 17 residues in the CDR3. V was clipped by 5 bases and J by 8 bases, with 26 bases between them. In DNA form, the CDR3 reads TGTGCCAGCAGCCCCCCCGGGACTAGGGGGCCCACGGGTACGCAGTATTTT. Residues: CASSPPGTRGPTGTQYF.

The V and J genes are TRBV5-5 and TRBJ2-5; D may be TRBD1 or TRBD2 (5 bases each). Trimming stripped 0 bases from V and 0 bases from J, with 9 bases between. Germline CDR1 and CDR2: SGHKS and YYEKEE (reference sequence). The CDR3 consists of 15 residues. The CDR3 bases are TGTGCCAGCAGCTTGGTTGGGACGCACCAAGAGACCCAGTACTTC. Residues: CASSLVGTHQETQYF.

The CDR3 is CASSLDRSGANVLTF. The CDR3, as DNA: TGTGCCAGCAGCTTGGACAGATCTGGGGCCAACGTCCTGACTTTC. The V gene is TRBV5-6, the J gene TRBJ2-6; D is unresolved. The CDR3 is 15 residues long. The germline CDR1 and CDR2 sequences are SGHDT and YYEEEE. V was cut by 0 bases and J by 1 base, with 5 bases left in between.

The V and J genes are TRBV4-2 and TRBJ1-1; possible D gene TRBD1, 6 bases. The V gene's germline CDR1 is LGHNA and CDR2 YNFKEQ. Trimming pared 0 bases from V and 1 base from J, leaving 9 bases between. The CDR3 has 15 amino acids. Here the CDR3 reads CASSQEGHQNTEAFF. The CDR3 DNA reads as TGTGCCAGCAGCCAAGAGGGACACCAGAACACTGAAGCTTTCTTT.

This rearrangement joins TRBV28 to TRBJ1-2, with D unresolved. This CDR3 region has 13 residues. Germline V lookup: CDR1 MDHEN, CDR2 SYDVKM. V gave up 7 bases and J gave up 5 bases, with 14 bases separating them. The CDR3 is CASTHWGKYGYTF. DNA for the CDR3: TGTGCCAGCACTCACTGGGGAAAGTATGGCTACACCTTC.